This T cell receptor (beta chain) was found in a study of cytomegalovirus exposure and HLA in healthy donors. Comments on this clone: What it binds is not known.

Participants comprised healthy donors of bone marrow. The PCR had 60 Vbeta and 13 Jbeta primers. Data came from immunoSEQ multiplex PCR; TCRdb stores just in-frame clones and leaves some out. The sample shows about 160,000 clones, about four fifths of them seen only once. Broader study findings: Accurate prediction of most subjects' HLA-A and HLA-B alleles from TCR beta sequences was reported.

The germline CDR1 and CDR2 sequences are MNHEY and SMNVEV (reference sequence). The CDR3 covers 14 residues. V dropped 7 bases and J dropped 6; count of bases not matched to a gene: 11. The sequenced sample was PBMCs. The TCR was taken from a woman aged 45-59 years in good health and CMV-seronegative. This chain uses TRBV27 with TRBJ1-1; TRBD1 matches at 7 bases. The CDR3 here is CASTKTGMGAEAFF. The CDR3 coding sequence is TGTGCCAGCACAAAGACAGGGATGGGCGCTGAAGCTTTCTTT.